This T cell receptor beta chain is drawn from a study of blood T cells in healthy people across ages. With a J-beta primer mix and a sample-barcoded 5' primer, a second PCR ran roughly 6 to 12 cycles. One entry per CDR3 protein, called by TCRdb with MiXCR from the 5' RACE reads. This table has over 600,000 distinct CDR3 sequences, approximately 60% appearing once. This CDR3 region has 13 residues. In germline, CDR1 is SGDLS, CDR2 YYNGEE. Trimming cost V 0 bases and J 14 bases, with 12 bases left between them. The receptor's source is a middle-aged man in good health. Sample: blood. The chain is built from TRBV9 and TRBJ1-6, with D unresolved. The CDR3 bases are TGTGCCAGCAGCGTAGGTGGGGTGGAAACCCTCCACTTT. Translation gives CASSVGGVETLHF.